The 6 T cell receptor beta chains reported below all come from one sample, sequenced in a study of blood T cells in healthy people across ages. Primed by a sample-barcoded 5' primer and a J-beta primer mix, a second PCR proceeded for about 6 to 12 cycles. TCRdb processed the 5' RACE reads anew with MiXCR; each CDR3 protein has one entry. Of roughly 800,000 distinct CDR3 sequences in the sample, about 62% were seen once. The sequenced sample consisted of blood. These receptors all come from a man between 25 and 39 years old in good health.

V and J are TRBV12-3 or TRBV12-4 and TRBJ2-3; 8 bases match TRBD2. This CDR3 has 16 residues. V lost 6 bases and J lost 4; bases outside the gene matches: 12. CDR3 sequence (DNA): TGTGCCAGCAGCGCGGCCACAAGAGCGGGGGCAGATACGCAGTATTTT. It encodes CASSAATRAGADTQYF.

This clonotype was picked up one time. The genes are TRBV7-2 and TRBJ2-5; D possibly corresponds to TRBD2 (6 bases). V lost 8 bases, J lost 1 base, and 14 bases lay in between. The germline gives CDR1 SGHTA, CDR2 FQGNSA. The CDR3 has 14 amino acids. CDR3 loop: CASGGLPSQETQYF. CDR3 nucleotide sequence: TGTGCCAGCGGAGGGTTGCCTAGCCAAGAGACCCAGTACTTC.

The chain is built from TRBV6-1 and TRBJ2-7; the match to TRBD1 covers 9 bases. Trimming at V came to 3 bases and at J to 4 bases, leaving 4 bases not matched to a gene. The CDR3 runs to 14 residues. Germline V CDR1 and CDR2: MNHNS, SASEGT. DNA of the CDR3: TGTGCCAGCAGTGAGCGGACAGGGGTTTACGAGCAGTACTTC. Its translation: CASSERTGVYEQYF.

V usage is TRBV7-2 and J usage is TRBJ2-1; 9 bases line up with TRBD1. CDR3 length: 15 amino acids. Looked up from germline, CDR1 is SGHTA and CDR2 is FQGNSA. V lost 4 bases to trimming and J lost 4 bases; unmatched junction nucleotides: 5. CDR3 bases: TGTGCCAGCAGCTCTCGGACAGGGGAGTACAATGAGCAGTTCTTC. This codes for CASSSRTGEYNEQFF.

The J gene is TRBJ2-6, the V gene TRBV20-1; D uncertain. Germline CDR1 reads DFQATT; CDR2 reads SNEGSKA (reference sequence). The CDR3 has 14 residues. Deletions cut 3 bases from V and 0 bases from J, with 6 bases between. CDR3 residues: CSASVHSGANVLTF. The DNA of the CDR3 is TGCAGTGCTAGTGTCCACTCTGGGGCCAACGTCCTGACTTTC.

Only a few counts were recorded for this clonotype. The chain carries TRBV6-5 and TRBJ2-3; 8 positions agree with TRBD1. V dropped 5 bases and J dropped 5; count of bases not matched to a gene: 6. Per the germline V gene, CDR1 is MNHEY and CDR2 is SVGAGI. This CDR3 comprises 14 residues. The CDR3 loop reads CASSLDRAQDTQYF. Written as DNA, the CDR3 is TGTGCCAGCAGTCTGGACAGGGCCCAAGATACGCAGTATTTT.